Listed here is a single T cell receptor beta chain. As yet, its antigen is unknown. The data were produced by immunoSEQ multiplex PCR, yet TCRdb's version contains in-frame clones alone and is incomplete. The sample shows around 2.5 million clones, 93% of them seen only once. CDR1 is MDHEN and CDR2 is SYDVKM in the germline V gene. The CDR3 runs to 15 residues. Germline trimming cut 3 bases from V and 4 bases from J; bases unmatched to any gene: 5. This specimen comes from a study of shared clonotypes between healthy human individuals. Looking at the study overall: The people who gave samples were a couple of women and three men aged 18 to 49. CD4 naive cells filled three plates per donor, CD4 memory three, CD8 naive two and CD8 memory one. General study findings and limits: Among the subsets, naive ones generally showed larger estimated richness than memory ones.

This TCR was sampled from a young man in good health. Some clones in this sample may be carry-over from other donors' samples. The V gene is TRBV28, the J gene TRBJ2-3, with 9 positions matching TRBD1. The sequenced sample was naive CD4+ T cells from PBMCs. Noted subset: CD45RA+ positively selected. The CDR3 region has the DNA TGTGCCAGCAGTTTTCTGGACAGGGGCTCAGATACGCAGTATTTT. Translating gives CASSFLDRGSDTQYF.